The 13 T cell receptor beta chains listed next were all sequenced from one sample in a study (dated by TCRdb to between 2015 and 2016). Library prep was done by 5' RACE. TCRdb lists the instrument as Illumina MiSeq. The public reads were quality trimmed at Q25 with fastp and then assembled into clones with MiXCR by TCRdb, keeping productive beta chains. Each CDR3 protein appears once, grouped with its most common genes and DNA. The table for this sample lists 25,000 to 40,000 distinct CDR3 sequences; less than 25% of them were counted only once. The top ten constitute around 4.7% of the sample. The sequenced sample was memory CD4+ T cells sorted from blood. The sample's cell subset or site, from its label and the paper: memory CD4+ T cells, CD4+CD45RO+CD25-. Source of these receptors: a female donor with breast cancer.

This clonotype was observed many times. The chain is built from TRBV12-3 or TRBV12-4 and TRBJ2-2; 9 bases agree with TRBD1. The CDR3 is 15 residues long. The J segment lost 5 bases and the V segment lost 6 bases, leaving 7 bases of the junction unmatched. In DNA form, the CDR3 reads TGTGCCAGCAGCCCCGGGACAGGGAGGACCGGGGAGCTGTTTTTT. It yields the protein CASSPGTGRTGELFF.

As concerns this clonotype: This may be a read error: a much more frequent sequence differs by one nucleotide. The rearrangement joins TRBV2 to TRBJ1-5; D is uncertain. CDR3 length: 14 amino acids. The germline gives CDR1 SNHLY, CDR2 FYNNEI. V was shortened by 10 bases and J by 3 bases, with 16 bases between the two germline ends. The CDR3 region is CATTRSRNNQPQHF. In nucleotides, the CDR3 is TGTGCCACTACACGGAGCCGAAACAATCAGCCCCAGCATTTT.

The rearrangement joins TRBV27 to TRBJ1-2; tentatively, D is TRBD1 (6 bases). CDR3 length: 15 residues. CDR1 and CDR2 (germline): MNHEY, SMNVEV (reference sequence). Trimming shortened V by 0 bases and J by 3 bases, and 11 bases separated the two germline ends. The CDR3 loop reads CASSLSWGADYGYTF. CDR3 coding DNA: TGTGCCAGCAGTTTATCTTGGGGGGCCGACTATGGCTACACCTTC.

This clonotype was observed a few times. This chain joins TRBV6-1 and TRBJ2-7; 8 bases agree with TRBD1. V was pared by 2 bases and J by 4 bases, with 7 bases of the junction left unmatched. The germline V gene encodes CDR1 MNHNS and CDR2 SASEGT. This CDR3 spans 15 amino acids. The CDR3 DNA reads TGTGCCAGCAGTGAAACCCGGGACAGGTATTACGAGCAGTACTTC. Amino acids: CASSETRDRYYEQYF.

The CDR3 region has the DNA TGTGCCAGTAGTACGGTAGCCGGGACGGGCTCCTACAATGAGCAGTTCTTC. This codes for CASSTVAGTGSYNEQFF. This sequence joins TRBV19 and TRBJ2-1, with D perhaps given as TRBD1 or TRBD2 (5 bases each). Trimming shortened V by 4 bases and J by 0 bases, and 16 bases separated the two germline ends. CDR3 length: 17 residues. CDR1 and CDR2 (germline): LNHDA, SQIVND (reference sequence).

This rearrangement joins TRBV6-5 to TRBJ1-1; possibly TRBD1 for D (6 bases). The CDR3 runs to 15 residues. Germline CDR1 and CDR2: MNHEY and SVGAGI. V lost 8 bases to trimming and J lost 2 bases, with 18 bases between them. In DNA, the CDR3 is TGTGCCAGCGGAAGAACAGGGAACTTTAACACTGAAGCTTTCTTT. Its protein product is CASGRTGNFNTEAFF.

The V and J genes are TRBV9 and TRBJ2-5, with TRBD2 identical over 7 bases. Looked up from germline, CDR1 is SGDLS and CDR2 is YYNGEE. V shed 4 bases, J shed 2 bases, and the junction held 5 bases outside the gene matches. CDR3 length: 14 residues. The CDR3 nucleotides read TGTGCCAGCAGCCTGGGACTACAGCAAGAGACCCAGTACTTC. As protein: CASSLGLQQETQYF.

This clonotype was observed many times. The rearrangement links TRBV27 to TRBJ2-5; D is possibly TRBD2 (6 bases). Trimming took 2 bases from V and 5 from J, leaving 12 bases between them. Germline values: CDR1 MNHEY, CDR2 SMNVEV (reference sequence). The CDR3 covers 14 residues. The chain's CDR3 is CASSLGGAGETQYF. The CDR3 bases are TGTGCCAGCAGTTTAGGCGGGGCGGGGGAGACCCAGTACTTC.

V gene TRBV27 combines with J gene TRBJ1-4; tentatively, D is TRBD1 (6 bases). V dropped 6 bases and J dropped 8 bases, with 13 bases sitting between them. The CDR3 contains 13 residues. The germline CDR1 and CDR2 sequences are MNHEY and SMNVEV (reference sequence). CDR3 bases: TGTGCCAGCAGACCAGGGGTGGAAGAAAAACTGTTTTTT. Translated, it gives CASRPGVEEKLFF.

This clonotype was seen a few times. This chain's CDR3 is CASGTSGTNEQFF. The CDR3, as DNA: TGTGCCAGCGGGACTAGCGGGACCAATGAGCAGTTCTTC. The chain carries TRBV7-9 and TRBJ2-1; 13 bases line up with TRBD2. The CDR3 extends over 13 amino acids. With V trimmed by 8 bases and J by 6 bases, 1 base remained unmatched. CDR1 and CDR2 from the germline V gene are SEHNR and FQNEAQ (reference sequence).

CDR3 nucleotide sequence: TGCGCCAGCAGCTCAGGCAGGGGCAATCAGCCCCAGCATTTT. It translates to CASSSGRGNQPQHF. The chain has TRBV5-1 and TRBJ1-5, with D maybe TRBD1 (5 bases). CDR1 is SGHRS and CDR2 is YFSETQ in the germline V gene. V was cut by 3 bases and J by 2 bases, with 9 bases left in between. The CDR3 is made up of 14 amino acids.

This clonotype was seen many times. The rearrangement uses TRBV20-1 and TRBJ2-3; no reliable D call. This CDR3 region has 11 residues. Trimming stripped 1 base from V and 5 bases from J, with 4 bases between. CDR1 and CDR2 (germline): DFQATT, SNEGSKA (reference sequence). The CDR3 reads CSARVVDTQYF. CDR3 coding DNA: TGCAGTGCTAGAGTAGTAGATACGCAGTATTTT.

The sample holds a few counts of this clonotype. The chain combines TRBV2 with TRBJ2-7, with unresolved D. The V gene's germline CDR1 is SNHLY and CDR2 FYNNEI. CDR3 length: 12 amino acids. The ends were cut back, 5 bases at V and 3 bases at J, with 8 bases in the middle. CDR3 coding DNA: TGTGCCAGCAGTACCAGCCGCTACGAGCAGTACTTC. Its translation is CASSTSRYEQYF. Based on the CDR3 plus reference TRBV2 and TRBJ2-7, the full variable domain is EPEVTQTPSHQVTQMGQEVILRCVPISNHLYFYWYRQILGQKVEFLVSFYNNEISEKSEIFDDQFSVERPDGSNFTLKIRSTKLEDSAMYFCASSTSRYEQYFGPGTRLTVT.